The rows below give T cell receptor beta chains drawn from one sample of a study of cytomegalovirus exposure and HLA in healthy donors. Here immunoSEQ multiplex PCR was the method, and the copy in TCRdb shows in-frame clones only, minus some. The table includes approximately 30,000 clones, about three fifths detected once. Sequencing used PBMCs. The receptors derive from a man aged 50 or older in good health and CMV-seropositive. Both conserved end residues are trimmed from each CDR3. Fields, in order: CDR3 protein, V gene, CDR3 length, J gene.

CDR3: SVGSLGSPETQY
V: TRBV29-1
length: 12
J: TRBJ2-5

CDR3: ASRQGLAGAGDEQF
V: TRBV21-1
length: 14
J: TRBJ2-1

CDR3: SVERGRQETQY
V: TRBV29-1
length: 11
J: TRBJ2-5

CDR3: ASSTTGAGADTQY
V: TRBV6-6
length: 13
J: TRBJ2-3

CDR3: ASSPGQGLNNEQF
V: TRBV11-1
length: 13
J: TRBJ2-1

CDR3: ASRIRDSSNYGYT
V: TRBV6-1
length: 13
J: TRBJ1-2

CDR3: ASSPGQKGIETQY
V: TRBV6-5
length: 13
J: TRBJ2-5

CDR3: AWGQGARGYT
V: TRBV30
length: 10
J: TRBJ1-2

CDR3: AWSPGTSGPQETQY
V: TRBV30
length: 14
J: TRBJ2-5

CDR3: AMGASTDTQY
V: TRBV28
length: 10
J: TRBJ2-3

CDR3: SVVQGTETQY
V: TRBV29-1
length: 10
J: TRBJ2-5

CDR3: ASSPDSVTYEQY
V: TRBV5-6
length: 12
J: TRBJ2-7

CDR3: AWCSGENSPLH
V: TRBV30
length: 11
J: TRBJ1-6

CDR3: ASSYSTGVISPLH
V: TRBV6-6
length: 13
J: TRBJ1-6

CDR3: ASSGYGTGFYEQY
V: TRBV7-9
length: 13
J: TRBJ2-7

CDR3: ASTWTGGSNEQF
V: TRBV6-5
length: 12
J: TRBJ2-1

CDR3: ASRLPSSYNSPLH
V: TRBV28
length: 13
J: TRBJ1-6

CDR3: SARQGEKGEQY
V: TRBV29-1
length: 11
J: TRBJ2-7

CDR3: ASSQLTSGRGGEQF
V: TRBV4-1
length: 14
J: TRBJ2-1

CDR3: ASSLAPGGAYEQY
V: TRBV11-2
length: 13
J: TRBJ2-7

CDR3: ASSEAGNRDTEAF
V: TRBV6-1
length: 13
J: TRBJ1-1

CDR3: ATSTRLAPTGELF
V: TRBV15
length: 13
J: TRBJ2-2

CDR3: ASSLGDRLNYGYT
V: TRBV5-1
length: 13
J: TRBJ1-2

CDR3: SVSRGEETQY
V: TRBV29-1
length: 10
J: TRBJ2-5

CDR3: ASSEAAGSGANVLT
V: TRBV6-1
length: 14
J: TRBJ2-6

CDR3: ASSLRGTGNTIY
V: TRBV7-8
length: 12
J: TRBJ1-3